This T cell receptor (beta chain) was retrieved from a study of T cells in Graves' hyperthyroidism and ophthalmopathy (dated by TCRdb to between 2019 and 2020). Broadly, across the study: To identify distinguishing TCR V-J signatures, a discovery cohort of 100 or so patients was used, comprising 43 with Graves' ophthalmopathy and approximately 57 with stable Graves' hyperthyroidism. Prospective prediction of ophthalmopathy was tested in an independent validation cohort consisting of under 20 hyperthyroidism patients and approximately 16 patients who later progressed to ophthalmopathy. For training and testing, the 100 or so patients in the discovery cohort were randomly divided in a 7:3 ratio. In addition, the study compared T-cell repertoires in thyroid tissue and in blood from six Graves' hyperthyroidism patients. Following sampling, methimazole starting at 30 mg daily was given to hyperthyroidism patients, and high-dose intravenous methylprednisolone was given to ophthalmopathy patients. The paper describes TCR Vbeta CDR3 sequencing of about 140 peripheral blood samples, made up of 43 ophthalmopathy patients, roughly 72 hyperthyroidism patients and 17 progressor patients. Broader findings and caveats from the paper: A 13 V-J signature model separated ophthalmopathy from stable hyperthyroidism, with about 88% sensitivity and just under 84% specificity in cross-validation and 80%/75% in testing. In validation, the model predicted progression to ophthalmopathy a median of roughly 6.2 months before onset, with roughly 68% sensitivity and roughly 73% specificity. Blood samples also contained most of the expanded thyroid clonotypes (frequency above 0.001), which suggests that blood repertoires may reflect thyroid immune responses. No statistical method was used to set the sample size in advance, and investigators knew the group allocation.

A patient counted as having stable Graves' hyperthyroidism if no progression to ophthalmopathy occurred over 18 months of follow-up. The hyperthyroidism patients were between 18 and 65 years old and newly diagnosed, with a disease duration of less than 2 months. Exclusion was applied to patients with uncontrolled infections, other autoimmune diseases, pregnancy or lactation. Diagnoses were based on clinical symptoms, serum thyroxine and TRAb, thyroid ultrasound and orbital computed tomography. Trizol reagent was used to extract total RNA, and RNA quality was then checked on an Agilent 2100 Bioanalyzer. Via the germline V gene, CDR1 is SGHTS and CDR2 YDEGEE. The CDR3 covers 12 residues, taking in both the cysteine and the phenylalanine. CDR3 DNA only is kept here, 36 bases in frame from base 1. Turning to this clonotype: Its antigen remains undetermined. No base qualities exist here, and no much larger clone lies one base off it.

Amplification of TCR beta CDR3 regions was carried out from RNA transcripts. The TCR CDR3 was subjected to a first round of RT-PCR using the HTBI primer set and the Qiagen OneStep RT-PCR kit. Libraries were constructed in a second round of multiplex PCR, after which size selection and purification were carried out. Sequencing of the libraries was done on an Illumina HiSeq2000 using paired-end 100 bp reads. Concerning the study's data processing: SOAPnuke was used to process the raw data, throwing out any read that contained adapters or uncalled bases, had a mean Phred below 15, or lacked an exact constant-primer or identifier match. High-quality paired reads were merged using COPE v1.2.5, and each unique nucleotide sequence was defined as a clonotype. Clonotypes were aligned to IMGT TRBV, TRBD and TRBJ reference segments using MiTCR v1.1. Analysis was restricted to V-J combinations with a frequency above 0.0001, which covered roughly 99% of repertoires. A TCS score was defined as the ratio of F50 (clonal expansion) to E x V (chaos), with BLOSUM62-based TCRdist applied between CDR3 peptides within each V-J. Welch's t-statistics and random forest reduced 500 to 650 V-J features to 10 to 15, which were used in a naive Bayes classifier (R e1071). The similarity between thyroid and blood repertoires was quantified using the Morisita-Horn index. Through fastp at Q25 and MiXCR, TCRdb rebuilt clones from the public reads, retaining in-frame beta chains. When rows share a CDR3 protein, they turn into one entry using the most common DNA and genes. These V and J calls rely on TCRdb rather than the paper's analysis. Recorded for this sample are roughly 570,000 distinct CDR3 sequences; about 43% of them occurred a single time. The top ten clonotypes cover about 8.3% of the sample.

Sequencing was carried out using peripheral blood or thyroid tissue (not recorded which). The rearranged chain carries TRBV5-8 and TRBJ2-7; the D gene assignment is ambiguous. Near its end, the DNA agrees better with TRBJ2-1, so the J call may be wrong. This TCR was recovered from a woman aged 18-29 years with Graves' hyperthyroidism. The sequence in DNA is TGTGCCAGCAGCTCCCGATTGAATGAGCAGTTCTTC. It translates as CASSSRLNEQFF.